This TCR beta chain was retrieved from a study of OX40 agonist ivuxolimab in advanced cancers. Repertoires were generated with immunoSEQ multiplex PCR, while TCRdb's copy carries only in-frame clones and drops some. Of about 60,000 clones in the sample, around 86% were seen once. The germline V gene has CDR1 SGHVS and CDR2 FQNEAQ. This CDR3 is 14 amino acids long. V shed 5 bases and J shed 4 bases, with 11 bases lying between them. The TCR comes from an adult with an advanced solid tumor such as melanoma, head and neck, liver or kidney cancer. Material: CD4+ or CD8+ T cells sorted from blood, obtained in a trial of the OX40 agonist ivuxolimab. This sequence joins TRBV7-8 and TRBJ2-2, with TRBD1 as a possible D gene (5 bases). The CDR3: CASSLTGSTGELFF. CDR3 in DNA: TGTGCCAGCAGCCTTACAGGTTCCACCGGGGAGCTGTTTTTT.